The 12 T cell receptor beta chains listed next were all sequenced from one sample in a study of technical replicates of blood from a few donors. The protocol was immunoSEQ multiplex PCR, while the TCRdb copy is restricted to in-frame clones and leaves out a portion. Among around 72,000 clones listed, roughly 92% were seen once. Sample: T cells isolated from PBMCs. The receptors come from a human donor in good health.

The chain combines TRBV7-9 with TRBJ2-7; 11 nucleotides match TRBD2. Germline CDR1 SEHNR, CDR2 FQNEAQ (reference sequence). The CDR3 length is 15 residues. V lost 5 bases and J lost 2; bases outside the gene matches: 5. Here the CDR3 DNA reads TGTGCCAGCAGCGGAGCTAGCGGGAGGCCCTACGAGCAGTACTTC. Translated, it gives CASSGASGRPYEQYF.

This clone was counted a few times. This sequence joins TRBV5-1 and TRBJ1-1; D perhaps matches TRBD1 (5 bases). Germline V gene sequence: CDR1 SGHRS, CDR2 YFSETQ. The CDR3 sequence is 16 residues long. V shed 0 bases and J shed 0 bases, with 12 bases lying between them. The CDR3, as DNA: TGCGCCAGCAGCTTGGATGGGGGACTTATGAACACTGAAGCTTTCTTT. This sequence encodes CASSLDGGLMNTEAFF.

This chain uses TRBV10-3 with TRBJ1-3, with 7 bases aligning to TRBD1. V shed 3 bases, J shed 2 bases, and the junction held 4 bases outside the gene matches. The length of the CDR3 is 15 residues. Per germline, CDR1 ENHRY and CDR2 SYGVKD. CDR3 nucleotides: TGTGCCATCAGTGACGCTCAGGGGGCTGGAAACACCATATATTTT. This codes for CAISDAQGAGNTIYF.

This clone was seen only a few times. The rearrangement uses TRBV6-1 and TRBJ2-7, with TRBD1 matching over 11 bases. The CDR3 runs to 15 residues. Germline V gene data show CDR1 as MNHNS and CDR2 as SASEGT. V was clipped by 0 bases and J by 3 bases; unmatched bases: 1. For the CDR3, the DNA is TGTGCCAGCAGTGAAGCGGGGACAGGGGGCTACGAGCAGTACTTC. This sequence encodes CASSEAGTGGYEQYF.

The J gene is TRBJ2-7, the V gene TRBV7-6, with D perhaps TRBD1 (5 bases). The germline gives CDR1 SGHVS, CDR2 FNYEAQ. The CDR3 contains 16 residues. The ends were cut back, 2 bases at V and 3 bases at J, with 17 bases in the middle. CDR3 DNA sequence: TGTGCCAGCAGCTTAAGGGTCGCGTCCAGGGACTACGAGCAGTACTTC. The encoded protein is CASSLRVASRDYEQYF.

This clone was seen just once. The rearrangement joins TRBV10-1 to TRBJ2-2; the match to TRBD1 covers 9 bases. Germline loops: CDR1 WNHNN, CDR2 SYGVQD (reference sequence). V was pared by 4 bases and J by 6 bases, with 12 bases of the junction left unmatched. The CDR3 runs 17 residues. The CDR3 protein is CASSGIPGQGSSGELFF. CDR3 DNA: TGCGCCAGCAGTGGAATACCGGGACAGGGCAGTTCCGGGGAGCTGTTTTTT.

This chain connects TRBV14 to TRBJ2-5, with D perhaps matching TRBD2 (6 bases). The CDR3 extends over 15 amino acids. Germline CDR1 reads SGHDN; CDR2 reads FVKESK. Trimming stripped 4 bases from V and 1 base from J, with 13 bases between. The DNA of the CDR3 is TGTGCCAGCAGCCGGCACTCGGGGGTCCAAGAGACCCAGTACTTC. This translates into CASSRHSGVQETQYF.

The rearrangement uses TRBV7-6 and TRBJ2-7, with D tentatively TRBD1 (6 bases). CDR1 is SGHVS, CDR2 FNYEAQ, per germline. The CDR3 is 15 residues long. V lost 1 base and J lost 1, with 11 bases in between. The DNA for the CDR3 is TGTGCCAGCAGCTTAGATAGGGGGAGATCCTACGAGCAGTACTTC. It yields the protein CASSLDRGRSYEQYF.

This clone was observed a few times. The chain couples TRBV7-3 to TRBJ2-2, with 7 positions matching TRBD2. The J segment lost 4 bases and the V segment lost 5 bases, leaving 13 bases of the junction unmatched. Germline-derived CDR1 and CDR2 are SGHTA and FQGTGA. This CDR3 comprises 17 residues. Here the CDR3 DNA reads TGTGCCAGCAGCCCCCGCGGGGGTTGGGGTGGCACCGGGGAGCTGTTTTTT. Encoded protein: CASSPRGGWGGTGELFF.

V gene TRBV27 combines with J gene TRBJ2-3, with a possible D match to TRBD1 (5 bases). Deletions cut 6 bases from V and 5 bases from J, with 6 bases between. CDR3 length: 11 amino acids. The germline gives CDR1 MNHEY, CDR2 SMNVEV (reference sequence). The CDR3 region is CASSQGDTQYF. CDR3 in DNA: TGTGCCAGCAGCCAGGGAGATACGCAGTATTTT.

The V gene is TRBV27, the J gene TRBJ2-5; 7 bases line up with TRBD1. Trimming cost V 3 bases and J 4 bases; bases outside gene matches: 5. CDR1 is MNHEY, CDR2 SMNVEV, per germline (reference sequence). The CDR3 totals 14 residues. The CDR3 here is CASSFGAGGETQYF. CDR3 in DNA: TGTGCCAGCAGTTTCGGGGCAGGGGGAGAGACCCAGTACTTC.

J is TRBJ2-3 and V is TRBV27; D is ambiguous. Germline V lookup: CDR1 MNHEY, CDR2 SMNVEV (reference sequence). The CDR3 has 12 residues. With 5 bases removed from V and 3 bases from J, the gap between germline ends came to 6 bases. Written as DNA, the CDR3 is TGTGCCAGCAGTCTAGGTACAGATACGCAGTATTTT. Translating it yields CASSLGTDTQYF.